This entry is about one TCR beta chain. This sample is drawn from a study of T cell changes during pregnancy in multiple sclerosis. CDR3 length: 17 residues. From germline, CDR1 is LGHNA and CDR2 YSLEER. V lost 4 bases, J lost 0 bases, and 16 bases lay in between. Sequencing was performed with immunoSEQ multiplex PCR; in TCRdb, only in-frame clones are kept and a portion is missing. The repertoire consists of tens of thousands of clones, with 88% occurring once and the leading ten covering about 6%. The sequencing used CD8+ T cells from peripheral blood mononuclear cells, collected after pregnancy. The source is a female donor in good health, enrolled as a control in a pregnancy study. The chain employs TRBV4-3 and TRBJ1-5, with TRBD1 as a possible D gene (5 bases). CDR3 protein: CASSPGFVRDSNQPQHF. The CDR3 DNA reads as TGCGCCAGCAGCCCCGGGTTTGTCAGGGATAGCAATCAGCCCCAGCATTTT.